The 20 T cell receptor beta chains reported below all come from one sample, sequenced in a study of T cell repertoires in cytomegalovirus infection. Their antigens are not known. TCRdb re-called the reads through MiXCR, storing one row per CDR3 protein. The sample has approximately 730,000 distinct CDR3 sequences, around a third seen once; the top ten hold 15% to 20%. The specimen comprised cultured PBMCs, sampled from culture after CMV antigen stimulation. These receptors came from a human donor in good health (CMV status not recorded). Some clones in this sample may be carry-over from other donors' samples.

This clonotype was detected ten times or more. The V call is TRBV7-2, the J call TRBJ1-6; 9 nucleotides match TRBD1. The germline V gene encodes CDR1 SGHTA and CDR2 FQGNSA. The ends lost 5 bases at V and 7 bases at J; junction bases unmatched: 6. The CDR3 length is 15 residues. In nucleotides, the CDR3 is TGTGCCAGCAGCCCCTCCGGGACAGGGAATTCACCCCTCCACTTT. This sequence encodes CASSPSGTGNSPLHF.

This clonotype was found many times. The chain employs TRBV7-2 and TRBJ2-4, with unresolved D. The CDR3 contains 14 residues. Germline V lookup: CDR1 SGHTA, CDR2 FQGNSA. With 3 bases removed from V and 0 bases from J, the gap between germline ends came to 6 bases. The CDR3 DNA reads TGTGCCAGCAGCTTCGAAATAGCCAAAAACATTCAGTACTTC. It yields the protein CASSFEIAKNIQYF.

V is TRBV20-1 and J is TRBJ2-1, with unresolved D. The CDR3 spans 12 residues. CDR1 and CDR2 (germline): DFQATT, SNEGSKA (reference sequence). V was cut by 2 bases and J by 10 bases, with 12 bases left in between. This CDR3 reads CSARLGFGEQFF. The DNA of the CDR3 is TGCAGTGCTAGACTGGGGTTTGGGGAGCAGTTCTTC.

The chain joins TRBV11-2 to TRBJ2-3; D gene unclear. This CDR3 spans 17 amino acids. Germline V CDR1 and CDR2: SGHAT, FQNNGV. V was shortened by 5 bases and J by 5 bases, with 23 bases between the two germline ends. The CDR3 DNA follows: TGTGCCAGCAGCACGGACCGACTGCCCCGCGCAGTAGATACGCAGTATTTT. It codes for CASSTDRLPRAVDTQYF.

This clonotype was detected a few times. The chain recombines TRBV7-2 with TRBJ2-2, with D perhaps matching TRBD1 (6 bases). V lost 1 base to trimming and J lost 4 bases, with 10 bases between them. The germline CDR1 and CDR2 sequences are SGHTA and FQGNSA. CDR3 length: 15 amino acids. The CDR3 spells CASSLVVGATGELFF. CDR3 sequence (DNA): TGTGCCAGCAGCTTAGTGGTGGGGGCCACCGGGGAGCTGTTTTTT.

In DNA form, the CDR3 reads TGTGCCAGCATCGATCGACTCGCTAATGAGCAGTTCTTC. It codes for CASIDRLANEQFF. The chain is built from TRBV5-4 and TRBJ2-1; D gene unclear. CDR1 SGHNT and CDR2 YYREEE come from the germline V gene (reference sequence). The CDR3 runs 13 residues. V was cut by 6 bases and J by 7 bases, with 14 bases left in between.

The chain employs TRBV2 and TRBJ1-1, with a weak D call TRBD1 (5 bases). V lost 6 bases to trimming and J lost 6 bases, with 14 bases between them. Germline V gives CDR1 SNHLY, CDR2 FYNNEI. The length of the CDR3 is 13 residues. The CDR3 sequence is CASRDTPKAEAFF. CDR3 DNA sequence: TGTGCCAGCAGGGACACCCCCAAGGCTGAAGCTTTCTTT.

In this sample, this clonotype turned up once. The genes are TRBV11-2 and TRBJ1-2; tentatively, D is TRBD1 (5 bases). CDR1 and CDR2 (germline): SGHAT, FQNNGV. V gave up 5 bases and J gave up 8 bases, with 15 bases separating them. The CDR3 is 13 residues long. The CDR3 here is CASSPVRVMGYTF. Written as DNA, the CDR3 is TGTGCCAGCAGCCCGGTCAGGGTGATGGGCTACACCTTC.

The genes are TRBV6-2 or TRBV6-3 and TRBJ1-5; 7 bases fit TRBD1. J gave up 9 bases and V 2 bases, and 7 bases lay outside the gene matches. Germline V gives CDR1 MNHEY, CDR2 SVGEGT. The CDR3 consists of 14 residues. The CDR3 bases are TGTGCCAGCAGTTACGACGGAGGGGGCACGCCCCAGCATTTT. Amino acid sequence: CASSYDGGGTPQHF.

The chain uses TRBV7-6 and TRBJ2-7; D uncertain. Per germline, CDR1 SGHVS and CDR2 FNYEAQ. V lost 5 bases, J lost 5 bases, and 10 bases lay in between. CDR3 length equals 12 residues. CDR3 bases: TGTGCCAGCAGCCCCCGCTGGGACGAGCAGTACTTC. It translates to CASSPRWDEQYF.

This CDR3 reads CSAPFSIAGGPSTGELFF. The CDR3 coding sequence is TGCAGTGCCCCCTTTTCGATAGCGGGAGGGCCTAGCACCGGGGAGCTGTTTTTT. The chain links TRBV20-1 to TRBJ2-2, with 11 bases that match TRBD2. V gave up 6 bases and J gave up 4 bases; unmatched junction bases: 16. The CDR3 has 18 residues. The germline V gene has CDR1 DFQATT and CDR2 SNEGSKA (reference sequence).

This clonotype has only a few counts. The rearrangement links TRBV6-1 to TRBJ2-3; D is possibly TRBD1 (5 bases). V lost 0 bases and J lost 2, with 15 bases in between. Germline CDR1 and CDR2: MNHNS and SASEGT. The CDR3 length is 17 residues. The CDR3 DNA is TGTGCCAGCAGTGAAGCGTGGGGCTCCGTGAACACAGATACGCAGTATTTT. The encoded protein is CASSEAWGSVNTDTQYF.

This clonotype has ten or more counts. The CDR3: CATGAGGANQPQHF. CDR3 in DNA: TGTGCCACCGGCGCAGGGGGCGCAAATCAGCCCCAGCATTTT. The chain is built from TRBV7-2 and TRBJ1-5; 8 bases map to TRBD1. The CDR3 totals 14 residues. The ends lost 10 bases at V and 4 bases at J; junction bases unmatched: 9. From germline, CDR1 is SGHTA and CDR2 FQGNSA.

This clonotype has only a few counts. The rearrangement uses TRBV20-1 and TRBJ1-6; 9 positions agree with TRBD1. CDR3 size: 13 residues. Germline V gene sequence: CDR1 DFQATT, CDR2 SNEGSKA (reference sequence). The V gene end was trimmed by 5 bases and the J gene end by 7 bases; junction bases not matched to a gene: 3. The CDR3 sequence is CSAPDRGNSPLHF. The CDR3 DNA follows: TGCAGTGCTCCTGACAGGGGGAATTCACCCCTCCACTTT.

This clonotype has only a few counts. The CDR3 DNA reads TGTGCCAGCAGCTTACGGACCCTAATAGATACGCAGTATTTT. Translating it yields CASSLRTLIDTQYF. The chain combines TRBV7-9 with TRBJ2-3, with no clear D. V was clipped by 2 bases and J by 5 bases, with 11 bases between them. Looked up from germline, CDR1 is SEHNR and CDR2 is FQNEAQ (reference sequence). The CDR3 loop spans 14 amino acids.

This chain uses TRBV7-3 with TRBJ1-3; 7 bases line up with TRBD1. V trimming: 5 bases; J trimming: 0 bases; junction bases outside the gene matches: 4. CDR3 size: 15 residues. Looked up from germline, CDR1 is SGHTA and CDR2 is FQGTGA. The CDR3 DNA reads as TGTGCCAGCAGCCCAGACAGGGTCTCTGGAAACACCATATATTTT. It yields the protein CASSPDRVSGNTIYF.

On this clonotype: A much larger clone lies a single base off, so this may be a read error. The chain has TRBV7-2 and TRBJ1-4; maybe TRBD1 (5 bases). With 1 base removed from V and 4 bases from J, the gap between germline ends came to 25 bases. The CDR3 spans 20 residues. CDR1 SGHTA and CDR2 FQGNSA come from the germline V gene. CDR3 sequence reads: CASSLVSLVAIRGVNEKLFF. DNA of the CDR3: TGTGCCAGCAGCTTAGTGTCGTTAGTCGCGATACGAGGGGTTAATGAAAAACTGTTTTTT.

This clonotype showed up just a few times. J is TRBJ1-5 and V is TRBV20-1; possibly TRBD1 for D (6 bases). Per germline, CDR1 DFQATT and CDR2 SNEGSKA (reference sequence). Trimming stripped 0 bases from V and 0 bases from J, with 15 bases between. This CDR3 is 17 amino acids long. The CDR3 spells CSARDVQGRYSNQPQHF. Written as DNA, the CDR3 is TGCAGTGCTAGAGATGTCCAGGGGCGATATAGCAATCAGCCCCAGCATTTT.

J is TRBJ2-3 and V is TRBV2, with TRBD2 matching over 10 bases. With V trimmed by 4 bases and J by 2 bases, 3 bases remained unmatched. This CDR3 contains 15 residues. Looked up from germline, CDR1 is SNHLY and CDR2 is FYNNEI. CDR3 in DNA: TGTGCCAGCAGTGGGCTAGCGGGAGTCACAGATACGCAGTATTTT. Translated, it gives CASSGLAGVTDTQYF.

The chain joins TRBV12-3 or TRBV12-4 to TRBJ2-3; maybe TRBD1 (5 bases). The ends were cut back, 5 bases at V and 4 bases at J, with 16 bases in the middle. The CDR3 runs 15 residues. The CDR3 region is CASSEFLRGSDTQYF. Here the CDR3 DNA reads TGTGCCAGCAGTGAGTTCCTAAGGGGATCAGATACGCAGTATTTT.